This T cell receptor (beta chain) was sequenced for a study of long-term antiretroviral therapy in people with HIV. Broader study findings: Across all time points, the repertoire was dominated by clones that expanded before ART. HIV repertoires covered narrower CDR3 length ranges than controls did. Missing from the dataset were any data on ART adherence, viral resistance or therapy changes.

Assay version v3.0 of immunoSEQ was used, and it was run at survey level. Method: immunoSEQ multiplex PCR; TCRdb's copy keeps in-frame clones and lacks some. The table records 13,000 or so clones, 80% of them present only once. Details on this clone: Its target is unknown.

Trimming removed 0 bases at V and 4 bases at J, with 13 bases between. The germline CDR1 and CDR2 sequences are LGHNA and YNFKEQ. The CDR3 has 16 residues. Sequencing was performed on unsorted PBMCs, taken 3.2 years before starting antiretroviral therapy. This chain joins TRBV4-2 and TRBJ1-5; D gene ambiguous. This receptor was obtained from a man between 40 and 49 years old with HIV. CDR3: CASSQDYLQPNQPQHF. The CDR3, as DNA: TGTGCCAGCAGCCAAGATTATTTACAGCCAAATCAGCCCCAGCATTTT.